The rows below give T cell receptor beta chains drawn from one sample of a study of blood T cell repertoires in COVID-19. Profiled with immunoSEQ multiplex PCR; TCRdb holds only in-frame clones, not every one. Among fewer than 200,000 clones listed, around 83% were seen once. Sequenced input: PBMCs or T cells enriched from blood (not recorded which). The receptors come from a woman between 50 and 59 years old in a cohort exposed to, infected with or recovered from COVID-19 (not recorded which). Each CDR3 is given with its conserved first and last residue. D genes are given only for firm matches. The size of a clone is reported for some rows only, either as once, few or many, or as a class for expanded clones.

J gene: TRBJ2-3; V gene: TRBV3-1/TRBV3-2; D gene: TRBD1; clone size: -; CDR3 DNA: TGTGCCAGCAGCTACGGACAGGGCGGGAGCACAGATACGCAGTATTTT; CDR3 protein: CASSYGQGGSTDTQYF
J gene: TRBJ1-1; V gene: TRBV19; D gene: -; clone size: -; CDR3 DNA: TGTGCCAGTAGTTCGGGGGACCGCTTAAGTATGGGGGCTTTCTTT; CDR3 protein: CASSSGDRLSMGAFF
J gene: TRBJ2-1; V gene: TRBV2; D gene: TRBD1; clone size: -; CDR3 DNA: TGTGCCAGTACCCCCGGGACAGGTATAAATGAGCAGTTCTTC; CDR3 protein: CASTPGTGINEQFF
J gene: TRBJ1-6; V gene: TRBV6-6; D gene: -; clone size: -; CDR3 DNA: TGTGCCAGCACCTTGTCGGGGAGGGATAATTCACCCCTCCACTTT; CDR3 protein: CASTLSGRDNSPLHF
J gene: TRBJ2-1; V gene: TRBV7-9; D gene: -; clone size: -; CDR3 DNA: TGTGCCAGCAGCTTATTGGGGAGCTCCTACAATGAGCAGTTCTTC; CDR3 protein: CASSLLGSSYNEQFF
J gene: TRBJ1-5; V gene: TRBV5-1; D gene: -; clone size: -; CDR3 DNA: TGCGCCAGCAGCTTTTCCGAGGATCAGCCCCAGCATTTT; CDR3 protein: CASSFSEDQPQHF
J gene: TRBJ1-1; V gene: TRBV5-1; D gene: TRBD1; clone size: few; CDR3 DNA: TGCGCCAGCAGCCCTACAGGGGGCGGGAACACTGAAGCTTTCTTT; CDR3 protein: CASSPTGGGNTEAFF
J gene: TRBJ1-1; V gene: TRBV9; D gene: TRBD1; clone size: -; CDR3 DNA: TGTGCCAGCAGCCCCAGGACAGGGTCGACGAACACTGAAGCTTTCTTT; CDR3 protein: CASSPRTGSTNTEAFF
J gene: TRBJ2-3; V gene: TRBV5-1; D gene: TRBD2; clone size: -; CDR3 DNA: TGCGCCAGCAGCTTGGAGCGCGGGGGGAGCACAGATACGCAGTATTTT; CDR3 protein: CASSLERGGSTDTQYF
J gene: TRBJ2-7; V gene: TRBV18; D gene: -; clone size: -; CDR3 DNA: TGTGCCAGCTCACTAGAGGCCGGAGCTCCTATCTACGAGCAGTACTTC; CDR3 protein: CASSLEAGAPIYEQYF
J gene: TRBJ2-7; V gene: TRBV10-3; D gene: TRBD1; clone size: -; CDR3 DNA: TGTGCCATCAGTGAAGCCGACAGGGCAAAAGGCGAGCAGTACTTC; CDR3 protein: CAISEADRAKGEQYF
J gene: TRBJ2-4; V gene: TRBV3-1/TRBV3-2; D gene: TRBD1; clone size: -; CDR3 DNA: TGTGCCAGCAGCCCCCAGGGACAGGGGGTAGCCAAAAACATTCAGTACTTC; CDR3 protein: CASSPQGQGVAKNIQYF
J gene: TRBJ2-1; V gene: TRBV27; D gene: TRBD1; clone size: many; CDR3 DNA: TGTGCCAGCAGTTTGGACAGGGTAAGGAATGAGCAGTTCTTC; CDR3 protein: CASSLDRVRNEQFF
J gene: TRBJ1-5; V gene: TRBV4-3; D gene: TRBD1; clone size: -; CDR3 DNA: TGCGCCAGCAGCCAAGATCGGGCAGGGGGTCAGCCCCAGCATTTT; CDR3 protein: CASSQDRAGGQPQHF
J gene: TRBJ2-3; V gene: TRBV5-1; D gene: TRBD2; clone size: -; CDR3 DNA: TGCGCCAGCAGCTTGGCGCAGGCCCGACCTAGCGGGAGGGCCTCTACGCAGTATTTT; CDR3 protein: CASSLAQARPSGRASTQYF
J gene: TRBJ2-3; V gene: TRBV19; D gene: TRBD1; clone size: -; CDR3 DNA: TGTGCCAGTAGTGGAACAGGGGAAGGCACAGATACGCAGTATTTT; CDR3 protein: CASSGTGEGTDTQYF
J gene: TRBJ1-3; V gene: TRBV7-9; D gene: TRBD1; clone size: -; CDR3 DNA: TGTGCCAGCAGCTGGACAGGGGTGGACACCATATATTTT; CDR3 protein: CASSWTGVDTIYF
J gene: TRBJ2-3; V gene: TRBV6-5; D gene: TRBD2; clone size: -; CDR3 DNA: TGTGCCAGCGCAGGGACTAGTCTGTCAGATACGCAGTATTTT; CDR3 protein: CASAGTSLSDTQYF
J gene: TRBJ1-5; V gene: TRBV6-1; D gene: -; clone size: -; CDR3 DNA: TGTGCCAGCAGTGAAAGTTTTTGGGGCCATCAGCCCCAGCATTTT; CDR3 protein: CASSESFWGHQPQHF
J gene: TRBJ1-5; V gene: TRBV30; D gene: -; clone size: -; CDR3 DNA: TGTGCCTGGAGTCCAACTATGGGCAATCAGCCCCAGCATTTT; CDR3 protein: CAWSPTMGNQPQHF
J gene: TRBJ2-1; V gene: TRBV7-7; D gene: TRBD2; clone size: -; CDR3 DNA: TGTGCTAGCAGCCCCGGGACTAGCGGGGCTTACTACAATGAGCAGTTCTTC; CDR3 protein: CASSPGTSGAYYNEQFF
J gene: TRBJ2-2; V gene: TRBV9; D gene: -; clone size: -; CDR3 DNA: TGTGCCAGCAGCGTAGGAGAGAGGGGGGAGCTGTTTTTT; CDR3 protein: CASSVGERGELFF
J gene: TRBJ1-6; V gene: TRBV7-6; D gene: -; clone size: few; CDR3 DNA: TGTGCCAGCAGCTTAAGGCAGGATAATTCACCCCTCCACTTT; CDR3 protein: CASSLRQDNSPLHF
J gene: TRBJ2-3; V gene: TRBV4-1; D gene: TRBD2; clone size: -; CDR3 DNA: TGCGCCAGCAGCCCGCTCGCGACTAGCGGGGGAGATACGCAGTATTTT; CDR3 protein: CASSPLATSGGDTQYF
J gene: TRBJ2-3; V gene: TRBV3-1/TRBV3-2; D gene: TRBD2; clone size: -; CDR3 DNA: TGTGCCAGCAGCCAGGACCGACTAGCGGACGGGACAGATACGCAGTATTTT; CDR3 protein: CASSQDRLADGTDTQYF
J gene: TRBJ1-1; V gene: TRBV28; D gene: -; clone size: -; CDR3 DNA: TGTGCCAGCAGAGCAGGGGTGCGCACTGAAGCTTTCTTT; CDR3 protein: CASRAGVRTEAFF
J gene: TRBJ2-2; V gene: TRBV7-3; D gene: -; clone size: -; CDR3 DNA: TGTGCCAGCAGCCCGTCAGGCAACACCGGGGAGCTGTTTTTT; CDR3 protein: CASSPSGNTGELFF
J gene: TRBJ2-1; V gene: TRBV6-5; D gene: -; clone size: -; CDR3 DNA: TGTGCCAGCGAGATTGGGCCTTACAATGAGCAGTTCTTC; CDR3 protein: CASEIGPYNEQFF
J gene: TRBJ1-5; V gene: TRBV7-8; D gene: -; clone size: -; CDR3 DNA: TGTGCCAGCAGCTTAAGCAGGGCCGGGTCCTATCAGCCCCAGCATTTT; CDR3 protein: CASSLSRAGSYQPQHF
J gene: TRBJ1-5; V gene: TRBV19; D gene: TRBD1; clone size: -; CDR3 DNA: TGTGCCAGCACTCCGGGACAGGGGTTCCGGCAGCCCCAGCATTTT; CDR3 protein: CASTPGQGFRQPQHF